This record concerns one T cell receptor (beta chain) sequence. Its antigen remains unidentified. The study made its TCR cDNA through 5'RACE template switching. That step introduced a universal primer site along with UMIs. Each CDR3 protein gets one entry after TCRdb re-called the 5' RACE reads with MiXCR. Of about 170,000 distinct CDR3 sequences in the sample, roughly 11% were seen once. The V segment lost 4 bases and the J segment 2 bases; nucleotides outside the gene matches: 7. The CDR3 loop spans 17 amino acids. Germline V lookup: CDR1 MGHRA, CDR2 YSYEKL. The sample is drawn from a study of T cells after yellow fever vaccination. General observations from the study: Peak timing came faster in the weaker secondary response, day 5 versus 15.

The V gene is TRBV4-1, the J gene TRBJ2-2, with TRBD2 matching over 10 bases. The sample was CD8+ T cells sorted from PBMCs, taken 15 days after the yellow fever booster vaccination. The origin of this receptor is a man between 18 and 29 years old who received the YFV17D yellow fever vaccine. The CDR3 region is CASSPRLAGGNTGELFF. DNA for the CDR3: TGCGCCAGCAGCCCCCGACTAGCGGGCGGAAACACCGGGGAGCTGTTTTTT.